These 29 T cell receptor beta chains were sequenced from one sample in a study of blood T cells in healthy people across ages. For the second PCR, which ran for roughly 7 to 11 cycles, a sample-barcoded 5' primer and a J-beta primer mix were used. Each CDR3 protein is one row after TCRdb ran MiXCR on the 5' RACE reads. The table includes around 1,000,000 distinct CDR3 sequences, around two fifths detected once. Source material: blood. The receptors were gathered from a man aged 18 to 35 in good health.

The CDR3 DNA reads TGTGCCAGCAGCTTATTGGGGGGGGGTGGGGAGCAGTACTTC. Its protein is CASSLLGGGGEQYF. This chain links TRBV7-2 with TRBJ2-5, with 7 bases lining up with TRBD2. Trimming removed 2 bases from V and 11 bases from J; junction bases left unmatched: 11. This CDR3 is built from 14 residues. Germline values: CDR1 SGHTA, CDR2 FQGNSA.

The chain's CDR3 is CASSYAARVDTQYF. The CDR3, as DNA: TGTGCCAGCAGTTACGCGGCAAGGGTGGATACGCAGTATTTT. The genes are TRBV6-5 and TRBJ2-3; D unresolved. The CDR3 extends over 14 amino acids. V shed 2 bases and J shed 6 bases, with 12 bases lying between them. Germline lookup yields CDR1 MNHEY and CDR2 SVGAGI.

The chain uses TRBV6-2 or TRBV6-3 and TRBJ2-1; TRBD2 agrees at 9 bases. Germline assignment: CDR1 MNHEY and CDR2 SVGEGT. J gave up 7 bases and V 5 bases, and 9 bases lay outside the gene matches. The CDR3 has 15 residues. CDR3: CASSGFGGGANEQFF. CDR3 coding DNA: TGTGCCAGCAGTGGGTTTGGCGGGGGGGCAAATGAGCAGTTCTTC.

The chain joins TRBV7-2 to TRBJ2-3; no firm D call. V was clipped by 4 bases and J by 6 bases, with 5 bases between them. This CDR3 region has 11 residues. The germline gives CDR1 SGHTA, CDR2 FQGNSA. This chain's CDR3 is CASSWMDTQYF. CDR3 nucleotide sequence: TGTGCCAGCAGCTGGATGGATACGCAGTATTTT.

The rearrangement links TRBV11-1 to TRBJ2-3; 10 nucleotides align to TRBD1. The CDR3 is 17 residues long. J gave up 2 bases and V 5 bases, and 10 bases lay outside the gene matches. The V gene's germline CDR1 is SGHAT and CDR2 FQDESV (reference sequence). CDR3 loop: CASSPPGGQGDTDTQYF. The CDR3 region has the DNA TGTGCCAGCAGCCCTCCAGGAGGACAGGGGGACACAGATACGCAGTATTTT. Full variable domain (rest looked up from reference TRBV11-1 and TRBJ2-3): EAEVAQSPRYKITEKSQAVAFWCDPISGHATLYWYRQILGQGPELLVQFQDESVVDDSQLPKDRFSAERLKGVDSTLKIQPAELGDSAMYLCASSPPGGQGDTDTQYFGPGTRLTVL.

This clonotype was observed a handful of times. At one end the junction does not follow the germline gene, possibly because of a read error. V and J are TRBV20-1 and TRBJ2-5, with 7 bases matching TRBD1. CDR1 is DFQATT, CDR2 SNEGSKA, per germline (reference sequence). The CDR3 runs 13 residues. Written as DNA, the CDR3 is TGCAGTGCAAGAGGGGGCAGCCAAGAGACCCAGTACTTC. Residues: CSARGGSQETQYF.

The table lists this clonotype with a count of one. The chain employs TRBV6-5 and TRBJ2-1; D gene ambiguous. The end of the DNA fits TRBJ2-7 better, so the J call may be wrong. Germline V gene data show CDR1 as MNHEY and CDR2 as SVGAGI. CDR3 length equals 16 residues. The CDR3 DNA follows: TGTGCCAGCAGTTACCCCCAGGTTAGCTCCTACAATGAGCAGTACTTC. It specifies CASSYPQVSSYNEQYF.

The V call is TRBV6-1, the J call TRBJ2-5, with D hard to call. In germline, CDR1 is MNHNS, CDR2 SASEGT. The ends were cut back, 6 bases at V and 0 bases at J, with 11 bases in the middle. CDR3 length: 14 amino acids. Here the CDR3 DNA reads TGTGCCAGCAGCGAGCGAAAGTACCAAGAGACCCAGTACTTC. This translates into CASSERKYQETQYF.

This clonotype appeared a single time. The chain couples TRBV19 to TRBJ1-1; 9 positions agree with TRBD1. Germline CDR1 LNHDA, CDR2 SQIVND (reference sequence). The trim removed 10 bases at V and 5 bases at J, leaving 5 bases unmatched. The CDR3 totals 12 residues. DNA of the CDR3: TGTGCCACCGGGACAGGGAAAACTGAAGCTTTCTTT. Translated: CATGTGKTEAFF. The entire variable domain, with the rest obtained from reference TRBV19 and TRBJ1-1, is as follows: DGGITQSPKYLFRKEGQNVTLSCEQNLNHDAMYWYRQDPGQGLRLIYYSQIVNDFQKGDIAEGYSVSREKKESFPLTVTSAQKNPTAFYLCATGTGKTEAFFGQGTRLTVV.

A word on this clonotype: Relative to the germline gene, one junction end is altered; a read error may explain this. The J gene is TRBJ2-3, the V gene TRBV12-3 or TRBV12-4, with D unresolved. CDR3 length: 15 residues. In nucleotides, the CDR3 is TGTGCCAGCAGGTTTTCTTCCCAAGGCTCAGATACGCGGTATTTT. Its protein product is CASRFSSQGSDTRYF.

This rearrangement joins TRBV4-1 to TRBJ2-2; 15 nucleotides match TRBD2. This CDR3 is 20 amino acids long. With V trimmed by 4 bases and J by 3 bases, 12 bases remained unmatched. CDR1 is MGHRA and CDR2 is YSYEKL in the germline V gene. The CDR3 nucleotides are TGCGCCAGCAGCCCAGGACTAGCGGGGGGGGATCGAACGGACACCGGGGAGCTGTTTTTT. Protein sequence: CASSPGLAGGDRTDTGELFF.

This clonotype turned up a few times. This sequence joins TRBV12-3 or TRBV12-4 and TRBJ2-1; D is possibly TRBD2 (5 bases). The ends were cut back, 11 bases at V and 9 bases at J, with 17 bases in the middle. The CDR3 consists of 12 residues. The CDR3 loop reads CAGSSRGVEQFF. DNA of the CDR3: TGTGCCGGATCATCCCGGGGTGTTGAGCAGTTCTTC.

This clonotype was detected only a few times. The DNA of the CDR3 is TGTGCCAGCAGGTCAGGACTGAACACTGAAGCTTTCTTT. This codes for CASRSGLNTEAFF. The V call is TRBV7-2, the J call TRBJ1-1; D unclear. This CDR3 spans 13 amino acids. CDR1 and CDR2 (germline): SGHTA, FQGNSA. V gave up 6 bases and J gave up 0 bases, with 8 bases separating them.

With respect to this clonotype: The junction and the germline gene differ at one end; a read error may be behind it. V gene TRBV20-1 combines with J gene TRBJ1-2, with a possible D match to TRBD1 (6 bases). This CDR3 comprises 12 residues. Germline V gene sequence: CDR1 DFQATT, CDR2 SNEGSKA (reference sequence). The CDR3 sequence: CSTRYREDGYTF. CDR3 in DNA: TGCAGTACTAGATACAGGGAGGATGGCTACACCTTC.

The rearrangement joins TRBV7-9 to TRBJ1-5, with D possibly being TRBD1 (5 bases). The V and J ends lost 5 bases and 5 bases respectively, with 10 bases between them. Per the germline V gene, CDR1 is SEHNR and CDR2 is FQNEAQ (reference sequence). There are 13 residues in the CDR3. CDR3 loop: CASSKGGDQPQHF. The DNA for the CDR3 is TGTGCCAGCAGCAAGGGAGGGGATCAGCCCCAGCATTTT. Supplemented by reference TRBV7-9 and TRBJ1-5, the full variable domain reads DTGVSQNPRHKITKRGQNVTFRCDPISEHNRLYWYRQTLGQGPEFLTYFQNEAQLEKSRLLSDRFSAERPKGSFSTLEIQRTEQGDSAMYLCASSKGGDQPQHFGDGTRLSIL.

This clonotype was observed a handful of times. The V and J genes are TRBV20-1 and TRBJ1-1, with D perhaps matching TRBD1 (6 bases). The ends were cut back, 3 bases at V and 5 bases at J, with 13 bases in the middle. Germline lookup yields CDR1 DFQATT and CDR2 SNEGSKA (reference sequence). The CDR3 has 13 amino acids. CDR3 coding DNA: TGCAGTGCTAGTCCCGGGGGCGCGACTGAAGCTTTCTTT. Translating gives CSASPGGATEAFF.

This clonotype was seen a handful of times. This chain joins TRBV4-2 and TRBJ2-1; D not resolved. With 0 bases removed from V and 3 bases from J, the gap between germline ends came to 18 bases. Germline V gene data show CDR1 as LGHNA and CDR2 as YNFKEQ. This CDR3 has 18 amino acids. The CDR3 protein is CASSQDEGTPGGYNEQFF. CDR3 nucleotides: TGTGCCAGCAGCCAAGATGAAGGAACCCCAGGCGGCTACAATGAGCAGTTCTTC.

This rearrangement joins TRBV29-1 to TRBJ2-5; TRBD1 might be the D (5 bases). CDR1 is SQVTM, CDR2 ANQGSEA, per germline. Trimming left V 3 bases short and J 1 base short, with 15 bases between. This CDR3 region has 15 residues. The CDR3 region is CSVDSLDRAQETQYF. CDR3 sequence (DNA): TGCAGCGTTGATTCTCTCGACAGAGCCCAAGAGACCCAGTACTTC. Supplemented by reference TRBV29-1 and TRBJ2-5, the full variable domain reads SAVISQKPSRDICQRGTSLTIQCQVDSQVTMMFWYRQQPGQSLTLIATANQGSEATYESGFVIDKFPISRPNLTFSTLTVSNMSPEDSSIYLCSVDSLDRAQETQYFGPGTRLLVL.

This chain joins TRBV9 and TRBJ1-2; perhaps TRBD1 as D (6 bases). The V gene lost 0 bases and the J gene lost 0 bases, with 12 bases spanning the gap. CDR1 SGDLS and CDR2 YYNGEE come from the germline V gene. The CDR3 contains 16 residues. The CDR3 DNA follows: TGTGCCAGCAGCGTAGGGCCCAGGGACACTAACTATGGCTACACCTTC. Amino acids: CASSVGPRDTNYGYTF. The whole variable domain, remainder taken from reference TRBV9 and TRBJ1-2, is DSGVTQTPKHLITATGQRVTLRCSPRSGDLSVYWYQQSLDQGLQFLIQYYNGEERAKGNILERFSAQQFPDLHSELNLSSLELGDSALYFCASSVGPRDTNYGYTFGSGTRLTVV.

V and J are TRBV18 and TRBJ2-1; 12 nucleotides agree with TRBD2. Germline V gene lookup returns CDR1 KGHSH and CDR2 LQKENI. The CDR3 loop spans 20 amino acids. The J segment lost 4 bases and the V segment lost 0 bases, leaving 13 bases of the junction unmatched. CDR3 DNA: TGTGCCAGCTCACCACCCTTCCCGCTAGCGGGGGGGCTAAGGTACAATGAGCAGTTCTTC. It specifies CASSPPFPLAGGLRYNEQFF.

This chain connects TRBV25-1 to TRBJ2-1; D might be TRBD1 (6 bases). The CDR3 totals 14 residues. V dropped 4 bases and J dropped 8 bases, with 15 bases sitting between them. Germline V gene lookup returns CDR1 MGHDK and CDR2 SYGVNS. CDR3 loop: CASSVYTGRDEQFF. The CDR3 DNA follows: TGTGCCAGCAGTGTATACACAGGGCGGGATGAGCAGTTCTTC. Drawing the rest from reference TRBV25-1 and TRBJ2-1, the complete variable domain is EADIYQTPRYLVIGTGKKITLECSQTMGHDKMYWYQQDPGMELHLIHYSYGVNSTEKGDLSSESTVSRIRTEHFPLTLESARPSHTSQYLCASSVYTGRDEQFFGPGTRLTVL.

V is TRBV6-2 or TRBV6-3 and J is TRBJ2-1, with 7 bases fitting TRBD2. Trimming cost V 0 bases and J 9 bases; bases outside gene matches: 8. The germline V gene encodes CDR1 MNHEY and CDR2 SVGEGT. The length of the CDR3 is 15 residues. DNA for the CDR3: TGTGCCAGCAGTTACTCCCTGACTAGCTCTGTTGAGCAGTTCTTC. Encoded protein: CASSYSLTSSVEQFF.

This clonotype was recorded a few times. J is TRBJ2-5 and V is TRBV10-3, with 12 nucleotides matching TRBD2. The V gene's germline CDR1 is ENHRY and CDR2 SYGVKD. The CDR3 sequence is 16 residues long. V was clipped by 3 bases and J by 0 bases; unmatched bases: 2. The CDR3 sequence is CAISDGLAGNQETQYF. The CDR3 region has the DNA TGTGCCATCAGTGACGGACTAGCGGGGAACCAAGAGACCCAGTACTTC.

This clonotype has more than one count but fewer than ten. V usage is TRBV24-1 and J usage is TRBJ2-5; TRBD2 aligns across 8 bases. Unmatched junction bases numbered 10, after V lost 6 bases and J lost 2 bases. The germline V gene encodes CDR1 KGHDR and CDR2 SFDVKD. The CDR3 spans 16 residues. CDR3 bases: TGTGCCACCAGTAATCGAGCGGGGGATGCTCAAGAGACCCAGTACTTC. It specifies CATSNRAGDAQETQYF.

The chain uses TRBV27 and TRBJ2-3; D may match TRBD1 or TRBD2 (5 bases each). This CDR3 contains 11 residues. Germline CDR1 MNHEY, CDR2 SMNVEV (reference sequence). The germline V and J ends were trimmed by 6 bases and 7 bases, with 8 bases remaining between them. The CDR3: CASREGYTQYF. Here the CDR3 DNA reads TGTGCCAGCAGAGAGGGGTATACGCAGTATTTT.

CDR3 sequence: CASSVGQGADTQYF. The DNA for the CDR3 is TGTGCCAGCAGCGTGGGACAGGGAGCAGATACGCAGTATTTT. V usage is TRBV6-1 and J usage is TRBJ2-3, with 9 bases matching TRBD1. The junction had 5 bases not matched to a gene; V was cut back by 6 bases and J by 4 bases. CDR1 is MNHNS and CDR2 is SASEGT in the germline V gene. The CDR3 has 14 residues.

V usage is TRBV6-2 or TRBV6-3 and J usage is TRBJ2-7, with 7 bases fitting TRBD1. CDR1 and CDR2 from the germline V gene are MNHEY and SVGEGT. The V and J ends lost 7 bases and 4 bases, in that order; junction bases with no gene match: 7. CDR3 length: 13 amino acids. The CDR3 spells CASTPGQFYEQYF. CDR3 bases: TGTGCCAGCACCCCGGGACAGTTTTACGAGCAGTACTTC.

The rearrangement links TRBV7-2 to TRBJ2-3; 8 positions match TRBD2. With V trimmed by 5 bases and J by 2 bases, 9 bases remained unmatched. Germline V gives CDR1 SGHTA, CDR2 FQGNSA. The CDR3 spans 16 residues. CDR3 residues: CASSRGERGLTDTQYF. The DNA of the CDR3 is TGTGCCAGCAGCCGCGGAGAGCGGGGGCTCACAGATACGCAGTATTTT.

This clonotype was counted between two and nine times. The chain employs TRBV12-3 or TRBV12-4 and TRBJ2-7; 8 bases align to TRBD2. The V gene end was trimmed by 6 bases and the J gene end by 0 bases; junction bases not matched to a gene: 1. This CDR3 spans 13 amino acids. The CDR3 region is CASRAGDSYEQYF. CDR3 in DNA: TGTGCCAGCAGAGCGGGGGACTCCTACGAGCAGTACTTC.